Detailed here is one TCR beta chain. This clone's antigen is unknown. No clone much larger than this one lies a single base away; base qualities are absent. This specimen belongs to a study of cytomegalovirus exposure and HLA in healthy donors (dated by TCRdb to about 2017). Study-wide context: A later analysis indicated that the 120 or so validation repertoires were generated on the platform also employed for the roughly 730 repertoires of the first cohort. Along with the approximately 650-subject first cohort, a separate validation cohort of over a hundred different subjects was used. To predict cytomegalovirus infection status, the study combined high-throughput TCR immunosequencing, statistical association of individual TCRs with disease status, and machine learning. The study aimed to test whether signatures of past pathogen exposure could be identified by cataloging public T cell receptors. What the work shows at the level of the full study, not this receptor alone: In the study, 164 TCR beta chains were listed as associated with cytomegalovirus. The classifier was reported to diagnose cytomegalovirus status with high specificity and sensitivity in both the original and validation cohorts. In vitro tests confirmed that a few of the cytomegalovirus-associated TCR beta chains recognize cytomegalovirus antigens. A later analysis had no HLA typing for the validation cohort, so co-occurrence there was scored across all 110 or so repertoires. Most TCR sequences were seen in very few donors, while some public TCRs were found in many individuals. The authors suggested that the approach could potentially be extended to other disease states and immunological phenotypes. Subsequent analysis determined that TCRs grouped into clusters in the first cohort also showed a tendency toward co-occurrence across the 120 or so validation repertoires, and approximately 94% of cluster scores exceeded 0.

Library prep was done by the immunoSEQ multiplex PCR assay. For the original study's pipeline: A statistical classification framework was built for diagnosing cytomegalovirus status from the catalog of TCR beta chain sequences. TCRdb holds this immuneACCESS table with in-frame rearrangements only. Some clones are missing; in checked studies, unresolved V genes explain under half, and the rest has no known cause. That table is the source of V, J and clone size, and D and trimming were worked out from the DNA. This sample gives over 250,000 clones in total; around 85% of them show up just once. The top ten clonotypes cover around 1% of the sample. Spanning cysteine to phenylalanine, the CDR3 consists of 14 amino acids. The CDR3 DNA has 42 bases and is translated from base 1. V loses 2 bases at its end and J loses 3 bases; junction bases beyond the gene matches: 4. Looking up the germline V gene yields CDR1 ENHRY and CDR2 SYGVKD.

Separate from the approximately 700-subject first cohort, the validation cohort of around 130 subjects was the group to which the donors belonged. The material sequenced was PBMCs. The chain links TRBV10-3 with TRBJ2-7, and TRBD2 matches 7 of the central bases. This TCR derives from a woman aged 18-35 years in good health and CMV-seronegative. The CDR3 amino acid sequence is: CAISEREVNYEQYF. In nucleotides, the sequence is TGTGCCATCAGTGAGCGGGAGGTTAACTACGAGCAGTACTTC.